This entry lists 10 T cell receptor beta chains sequenced from one sample in a study of blood T cells in healthy people across ages. With a J-beta primer mix and a sample-barcoded 5' primer, a second PCR ran 7 to 11 cycles. TCRdb itself ran the 5' RACE reads through MiXCR, one entry per CDR3 protein. This table holds approximately 800,000 distinct CDR3 sequences, about 46% found once. The sample comprised blood. Every receptor here comes from a man at least 80 years old in good health.

This chain links TRBV15 with TRBJ2-1; no reliable D call. Germline CDR1 is LNHNV and CDR2 is YYDKDF (reference sequence). V was trimmed by 1 base and J by 3 bases, leaving 4 bases between them. CDR3 length equals 13 residues. CDR3 amino acids: CATSRASYNEQFF. CDR3 bases: TGTGCCACCAGCAGAGCTAGCTACAATGAGCAGTTCTTC.

This chain connects TRBV10-3 to TRBJ2-7; 10 nucleotides align to TRBD1. The CDR3 is made up of 15 amino acids. V lost 3 bases and J lost 2; bases outside the gene matches: 4. Looked up from germline, CDR1 is ENHRY and CDR2 is SYGVKD. This CDR3 is CAISDLGQGAYEQYF. The CDR3 DNA reads as TGTGCCATCAGTGACCTCGGACAGGGGGCCTACGAGCAGTACTTC.

The V call is TRBV28, the J call TRBJ2-1; 8 bases are shared with TRBD1. Germline trimming cut 8 bases from V and 9 bases from J; bases unmatched to any gene: 12. Per the germline V gene, CDR1 is MDHEN and CDR2 is SYDVKM. The CDR3 is made up of 14 amino acids. CDR3 loop: CASGMPDRVGEQFF. The DNA for the CDR3 is TGTGCCAGCGGTATGCCGGACAGGGTAGGTGAGCAGTTCTTC.

This clonotype was detected many times. As DNA, the CDR3 is TGTGCCAGCAGCTCCCCAGAGCGGGACTTCCCCCGCAATGAGCAGTTCTTC. Protein sequence: CASSSPERDFPRNEQFF. This rearrangement joins TRBV7-2 to TRBJ2-1, with 7 nucleotides matching TRBD2. The V and J ends lost 4 bases and 6 bases, in that order; junction bases with no gene match: 15. The CDR3 contains 17 residues. Germline assignment: CDR1 SGHTA and CDR2 FQGNSA.

The V and J genes are TRBV5-1 and TRBJ2-7, with 7 bases matching TRBD1. CDR3 length equals 13 residues. After removal of 3 bases from V and 3 bases from J, the junction contained 3 bases not matched to a gene. In germline, CDR1 is SGHRS, CDR2 YFSETQ. The CDR3 nucleotides read TGCGCCAGCAGCTACCGGGACAGCTACGAGCAGTACTTC. Protein sequence: CASSYRDSYEQYF.

This clonotype was seen more than once but under ten times. The chain links TRBV28 to TRBJ2-3; 9 nucleotides agree with TRBD1. V gave up 3 bases and J gave up 6 bases; unmatched junction bases: 4. Germline V CDR1 and CDR2: MDHEN, SYDVKM. CDR3 length: 14 amino acids. The CDR3 nucleotides read TGTGCCAGCAGTTTGGGACAGGGCCTGGATACGCAGTATTTT. Its translation is CASSLGQGLDTQYF.

This clonotype has only a few counts. This chain uses TRBV6-1 with TRBJ2-7, with D perhaps assigned TRBD1 or TRBD2 (5 bases each). The germline gives CDR1 MNHNS, CDR2 SASEGT. The CDR3 loop spans 15 amino acids. The V end lost 6 bases, the J end lost 0 bases, and 15 bases lay between the germline ends. CDR3 loop: CASSQRGGSSYEQYF. CDR3 nucleotide sequence: TGTGCCAGCAGCCAACGGGGCGGAAGCTCCTACGAGCAGTACTTC.

This clonotype was observed at least ten times. The chain employs TRBV6-2 or TRBV6-3 and TRBJ2-1; D is ambiguous. V was shortened by 0 bases and J by 5 bases, with 5 bases between the two germline ends. Germline loops: CDR1 MNHEY, CDR2 SVGEGT. CDR3 length: 13 amino acids. The CDR3 reads CASSYSKNNEQFF. For the CDR3, the DNA is TGTGCCAGCAGTTACTCGAAAAACAATGAGCAGTTCTTC.

The chain uses TRBV27 and TRBJ1-6, with TRBD1 matching 7 bases. Germline loops: CDR1 MNHEY, CDR2 SMNVEV (reference sequence). The CDR3 spans 15 residues. V lost 7 bases, J lost 9 bases, and 12 bases stayed unmatched. The CDR3 region has the DNA TGTGCCAGCACCCAACGACAGGGCGTAGGTTCACCCCTCCACTTT. Amino acids: CASTQRQGVGSPLHF.

This clonotype was found a few times. The rearrangement joins TRBV28 to TRBJ2-7; D might be TRBD1 (5 bases). The germline gives CDR1 MDHEN, CDR2 SYDVKM. The CDR3 has 17 amino acids. V lost 3 bases, J lost 3 bases, and 21 bases lay in between. CDR3 in DNA: TGTGCCAGCAGTTTCCTCGCCACAGGTCCAGTCCGCTACGAGCAGTACTTC. It translates to CASSFLATGPVRYEQYF.